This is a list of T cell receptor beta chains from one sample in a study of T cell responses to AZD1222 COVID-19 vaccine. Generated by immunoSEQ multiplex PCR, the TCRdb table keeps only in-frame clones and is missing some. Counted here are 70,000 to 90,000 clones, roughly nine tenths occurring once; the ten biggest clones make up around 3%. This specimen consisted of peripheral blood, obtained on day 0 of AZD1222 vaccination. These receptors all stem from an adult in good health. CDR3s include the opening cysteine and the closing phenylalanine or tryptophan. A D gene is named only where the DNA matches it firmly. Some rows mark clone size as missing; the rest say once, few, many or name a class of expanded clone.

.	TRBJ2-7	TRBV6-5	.	TGTGCCAGCACCCCGTCACAGGGGAGGCCCTACGAGCAGTACTTC	CASTPSQGRPYEQYF
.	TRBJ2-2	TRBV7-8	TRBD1	TGTGCCAGCAGATTAGAGGGGGCAGGCACCGGGGAGCTGTTTTTT	CASRLEGAGTGELFF
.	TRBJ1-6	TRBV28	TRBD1	TGTGCCAGCAGTATGACAGGGTCTAGTTCACCCCTCCACTTT	CASSMTGSSSPLHF
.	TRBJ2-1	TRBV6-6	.	TGTGCCAGCGAGGGGGCCTACAATGAGCAGTTCTTC	CASEGAYNEQFF
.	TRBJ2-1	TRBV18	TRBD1	TGTGCCAGCTCACCATTCGTTGTCGATTTCGTTGAGGACAGGGGATGGTACAATGAGCAGTTCTTC	CASSPFVVDFVEDRGWYNEQFF
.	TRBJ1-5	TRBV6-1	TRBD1	TGTGCCAGCAGTGAAGCGAGGGGACAGGGTCAGCCCCAGCATTTT	CASSEARGQGQPQHF
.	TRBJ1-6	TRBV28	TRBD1	TGTGCCAGCAGCACCACCGGACAGGGCAGTAATTCACCCCTCCACTTT	CASSTTGQGSNSPLHF
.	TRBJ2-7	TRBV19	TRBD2	TGTGCCACCCCTCGGGGGGACGAGCAGTACTTC	CATPRGDEQYF
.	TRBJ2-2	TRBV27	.	TGTGCCAGCAGTTTAGGGCAGGTGAACACCGGGGAGCTGTTTTTT	CASSLGQVNTGELFF
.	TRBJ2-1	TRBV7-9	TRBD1	TGTGCCAGCAGCTTAGAACAGGGGCATAGTTGGCGCAATGAGCAGTTCTTC	CASSLEQGHSWRNEQFF
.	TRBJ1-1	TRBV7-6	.	TGTGCCAGCAGCTTATGGGGCCAGAACACTGAAGCTTTCTTT	CASSLWGQNTEAFF
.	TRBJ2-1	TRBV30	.	TGTGCCTGGAGTTCGGGCTACAATGAGCAGTTCTTC	CAWSSGYNEQFF
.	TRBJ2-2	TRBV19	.	TGTGCCAGTAGTATCAGCAGGCTAAACACCGGGGAGCTGTTTTTT	CASSISRLNTGELFF
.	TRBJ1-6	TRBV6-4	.	TGTGCCAGCAGTGAACGGGAAGGCTCACCCCTCCACTTT	CASSEREGSPLHF
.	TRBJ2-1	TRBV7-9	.	TGTGCCAGCAGCGGGAGGCGGGAACTCAAGGATGAGCAGTTCTTC	CASSGRRELKDEQFF
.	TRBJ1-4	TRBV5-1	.	TGCGCCAGCAGCTTGGTAGGGGGGCGTAGTGAAAAACTGTTTTTT	CASSLVGGRSEKLFF
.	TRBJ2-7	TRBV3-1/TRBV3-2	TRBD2	TGTGCCAGCAGCCCCGGGACTAGCGGGGCCGAGCAGTACTTC	CASSPGTSGAEQYF
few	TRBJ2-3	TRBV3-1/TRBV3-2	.	TGTGCCAGCAGCCAAGATCTGGGGGGCACAGATACGCAGTATTTT	CASSQDLGGTDTQYF
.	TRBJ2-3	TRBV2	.	TGTGCCAGCAGTGTGGCGGCGCGGAGCTACACAGATACGCAGTATTTT	CASSVAARSYTDTQYF
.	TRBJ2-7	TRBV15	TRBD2	TGTGCCACCAGCAGAGAGGGACTAGCGGGAGGGGGCTACGAGCAGTACTTC	CATSREGLAGGGYEQYF
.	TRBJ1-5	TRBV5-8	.	TGTGCCAGCAGCTTGGTCCGGCGGGGTTTGGTTCAGCCCCAGCATTTT	CASSLVRRGLVQPQHF
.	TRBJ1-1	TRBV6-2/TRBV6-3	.	TGTGCCAGCAGTTACTCGGGCAGGGCCACTGAAGCTTTCTTT	CASSYSGRATEAFF
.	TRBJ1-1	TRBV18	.	TGTGCCAGCTCGGCTCAGGAAATGAACACTGAAGCTTTCTTT	CASSAQEMNTEAFF
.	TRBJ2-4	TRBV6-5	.	TGTGCCAGCAGGGTTGCGGCCAAAAACATTCAGTACTTC	CASRVAAKNIQYF
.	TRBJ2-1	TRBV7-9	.	TGTGCCAGCAGCTTAGTAGAGGAGGGTGAGCAGTTCTTC	CASSLVEEGEQFF
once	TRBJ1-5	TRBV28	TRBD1	TGTGCCAGCAGTCCTAGAACAGGGGATAAGCAGCCCCAGCATTTT	CASSPRTGDKQPQHF
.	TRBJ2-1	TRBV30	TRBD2	TGTGCCTGGAGGGCTAGCGGGACGCCGGGGCAGTTCTTC	CAWRASGTPGQFF
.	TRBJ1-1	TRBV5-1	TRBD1	TGCGCCAGCCACCGGGACAGATCGAACACTGAAGCTTTCTTT	CASHRDRSNTEAFF
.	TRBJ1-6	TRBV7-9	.	TGTGCCAGCAGCCCCGCCTGGGGGGGAAGCTCCTATAATTCACCCCTCCACTTT	CASSPAWGGSSYNSPLHF
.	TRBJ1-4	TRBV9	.	TGTGCCAGCAGCGTAGGACAGAGCCTAACTAATGAAAAACTGTTTTTT	CASSVGQSLTNEKLFF
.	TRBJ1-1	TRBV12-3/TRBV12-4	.	TGTGCCAGCAGCGGGCGTGACACTGAAGCTTTCTTT	CASSGRDTEAFF
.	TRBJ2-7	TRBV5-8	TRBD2	TGTGCCAGCAGCTCCAAGACTAGCGGGAGGGCCTACGAGCAGTACTTC	CASSSKTSGRAYEQYF
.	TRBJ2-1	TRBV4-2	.	TGTGCCAGCAGCCAAGATCCCGGTACGAATGAGCAGTTCTTC	CASSQDPGTNEQFF
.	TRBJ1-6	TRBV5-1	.	TGCGCCAGCAGCTTCAACCCGGGACGGAATAATTCACCCCTCCACTTT	CASSFNPGRNNSPLHF
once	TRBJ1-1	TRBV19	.	TGTGCCAGTAGTACCGTCCCGGGACTGAACACTGAAGCTTTCTTT	CASSTVPGLNTEAFF
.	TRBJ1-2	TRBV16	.	TGTGCCAGCAGCCAATATCCCGAGGGGGAAGGGTCTCGGGGCTACACCTTC	CASSQYPEGEGSRGYTF
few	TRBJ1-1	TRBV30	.	TGTGCCTGGCTGATTCGATTTGAAGCTTTCTTT	CAWLIRFEAFF
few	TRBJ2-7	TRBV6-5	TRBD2	TGTGCCAGCAGTACTAGCGGGAGGGTCTACGAGCAGTACTTC	CASSTSGRVYEQYF
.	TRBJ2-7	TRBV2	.	TGTGCCAGCAGGCTGGACGGCTCCTACGAGCAGTACTTC	CASRLDGSYEQYF
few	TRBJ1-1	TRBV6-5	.	TGTGCCAGCACCAAAGAGGACACCCTCGAAGCTTTCTTT	CASTKEDTLEAFF
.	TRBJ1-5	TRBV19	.	TGTGCCAGTAGTGACCCCCGCGGGGGCAATCAGCCCCAGCATTTT	CASSDPRGGNQPQHF
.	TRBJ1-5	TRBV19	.	TGTGCCAGTAGTATCAGGGTTATCCAGCCCCAGCATTTT	CASSIRVIQPQHF
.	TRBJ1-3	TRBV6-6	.	TGTGCCAGCAGTTACGGAGGGGTCACTGGAAACACCATATATTTT	CASSYGGVTGNTIYF
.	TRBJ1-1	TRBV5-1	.	TGCGCCAGCAGCTTAGGGGAGGGCACTGAAGCTTTCTTT	CASSLGEGTEAFF
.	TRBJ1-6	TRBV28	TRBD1	TGTGCCAGCAGTTTAAGTCGGACAGGGGGCTCGGCACCCCTCCACTTT	CASSLSRTGGSAPLHF